This entry concerns a single T cell receptor beta chain. Its antigen is still unknown. CDR1 and CDR2 from the germline V gene are MDHEN and SYDVKM. V lost 7 bases to trimming and J lost 0 bases, with 15 bases between them. This CDR3 region has 15 residues. Using immunoSEQ multiplex PCR, the repertoire was profiled, and TCRdb retains in-frame clones only, with some absent. The table has some 280,000 clones, 94% seen once. This sample was taken from a study of T cell responses to AZD1222 COVID-19 vaccine. Study results and limitations: Females made up more of the donors, who were largely white British, and clonal diversity may have come out too low. Spike was spanned by vaccine-associated CD4 TCRs, which were dominant at 160-218 and 743-854. Spike-specific TCRs gained breadth and depth after people received two AZD1222 doses.

The receptor was isolated from an adult who received the AZD1222 COVID-19 vaccine. Sequences were derived from peripheral blood, sampled 28 days after the second AZD1222 dose. The chain is built from TRBV28 and TRBJ1-1; a weak D match, TRBD1 (5 bases). The CDR3: CASTPPGIMNTEAFF. The DNA for the CDR3 is TGTGCCAGCACACCACCAGGGATCATGAACACTGAAGCTTTCTTT.